This TCR beta chain comes out of a study of blood T cell repertoires in COVID-19. About the study: The United States, Italy and Spain provided the acute and convalescent COVID-19 samples. T cells, B-cell-depleted T cells, or PBMCs provided the cDNA or gDNA that served as material.

Per the original methods: Amplification of reference gene primers was used by the study to estimate nucleated cell counts. The repertoire was sequenced with immunoSEQ multiplex PCR; TCRdb's copy has only in-frame clones and lacks some. From that table come the V and J calls and clone size; the DNA was used to work out D and trimming. The table shows more than 150,000 clones, with approximately 90% occurring only once. Sequences were obtained from peripheral blood. This clonotype was obtained from a woman in her thirties or forties with acute or convalescent COVID-19.

The DNA for the CDR3 is TGCGCCAGCAGTGAGTCGGGGCCAGGGAGGACGAACACTGAAGCTTTCTTT. Its protein is CASSESGPGRTNTEAFF. V gene TRBV10-1 combines with J gene TRBJ1-1; tentative D call: TRBD1 (5 bases). Per germline, CDR1 WNHNN and CDR2 SYGVQD (reference sequence). The CDR3 extends over 17 amino acids. With 0 bases removed from V and 1 base from J, the gap between germline ends came to 15 bases.